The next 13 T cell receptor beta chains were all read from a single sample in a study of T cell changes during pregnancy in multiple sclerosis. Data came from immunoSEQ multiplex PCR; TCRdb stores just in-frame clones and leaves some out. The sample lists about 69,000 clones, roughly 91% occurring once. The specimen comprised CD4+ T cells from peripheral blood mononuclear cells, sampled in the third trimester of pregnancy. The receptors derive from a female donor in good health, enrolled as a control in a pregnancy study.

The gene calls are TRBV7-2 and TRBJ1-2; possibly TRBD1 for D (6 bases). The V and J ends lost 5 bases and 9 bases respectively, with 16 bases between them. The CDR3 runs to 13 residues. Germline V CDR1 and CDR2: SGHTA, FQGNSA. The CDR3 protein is CASSPLQGISYTF. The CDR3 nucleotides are TGTGCCAGCAGCCCACTACAGGGAATAAGCTACACCTTC.

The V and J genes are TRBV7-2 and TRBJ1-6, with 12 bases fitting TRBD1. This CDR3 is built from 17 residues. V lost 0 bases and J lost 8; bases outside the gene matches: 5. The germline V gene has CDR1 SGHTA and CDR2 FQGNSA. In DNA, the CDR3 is TGTGCCAGCAGCTTAGCGGTGGGGACAGGGGGCTATTCACCCCTCCACTTT. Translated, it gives CASSLAVGTGGYSPLHF. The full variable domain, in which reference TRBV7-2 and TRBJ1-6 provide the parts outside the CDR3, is GAGVSQSPSNKVTEKGKDVELRCDPISGHTALYWYRQSLGQGLEFLIYFQGNSAPDKSGLPSDRFSAERTGGSVSTLTIQRTQQEDSAVYLCASSLAVGTGGYSPLHFGNGTRLTVT.

The CDR3 region has the DNA TGTGCCAGTAGTAGTTTGGCAGGACTAGACATCTACAATGAGCAGTTCTTC. Translation gives CASSSLAGLDIYNEQFF. V usage is TRBV19 and J usage is TRBJ2-1; 7 bases match TRBD2. CDR1 is LNHDA, CDR2 SQIVND, per germline (reference sequence). The CDR3 is 17 residues long. The ends lost 4 bases at V and 3 bases at J; junction bases unmatched: 12.

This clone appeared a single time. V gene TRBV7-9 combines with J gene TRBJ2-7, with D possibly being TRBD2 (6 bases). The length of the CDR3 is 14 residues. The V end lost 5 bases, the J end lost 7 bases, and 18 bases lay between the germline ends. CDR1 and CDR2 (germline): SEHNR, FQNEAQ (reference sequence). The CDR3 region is CASSPLANTGEQYF. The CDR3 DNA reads TGTGCCAGCAGCCCACTAGCAAACACGGGGGAGCAGTACTTC.

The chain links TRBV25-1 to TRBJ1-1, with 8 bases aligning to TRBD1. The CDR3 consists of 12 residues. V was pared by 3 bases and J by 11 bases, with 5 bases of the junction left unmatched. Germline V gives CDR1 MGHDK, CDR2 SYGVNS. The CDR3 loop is CASSEGGQAAFF. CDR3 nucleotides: TGTGCCAGCAGTGAGGGGGGACAGGCGGCTTTCTTT.

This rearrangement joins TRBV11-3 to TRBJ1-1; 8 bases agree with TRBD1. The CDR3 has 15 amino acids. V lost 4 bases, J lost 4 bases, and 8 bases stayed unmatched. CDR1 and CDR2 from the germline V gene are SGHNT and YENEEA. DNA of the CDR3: TGTGCCAGCAGCTCGCGACAGGGGATCGGCACTGAAGCTTTCTTT. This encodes CASSSRQGIGTEAFF. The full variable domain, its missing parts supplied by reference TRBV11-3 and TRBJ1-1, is EAGVVQSPRYKIIEKKQPVAFWCNPISGHNTLYWYLQNLGQGPELLIRYENEEAVDDSQLPKDRFSAERLKGVDSTLKIQPAELGDSAVYLCASSSRQGIGTEAFFGQGTRLTVV.

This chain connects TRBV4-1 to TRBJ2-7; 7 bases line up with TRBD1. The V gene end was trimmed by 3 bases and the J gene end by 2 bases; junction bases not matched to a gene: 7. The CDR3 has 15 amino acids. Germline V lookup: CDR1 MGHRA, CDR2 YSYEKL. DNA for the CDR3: TGCGCCAGCAGCCACCCTTCGCAGGGGGCCTACGAGCAGTACTTC. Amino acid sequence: CASSHPSQGAYEQYF.

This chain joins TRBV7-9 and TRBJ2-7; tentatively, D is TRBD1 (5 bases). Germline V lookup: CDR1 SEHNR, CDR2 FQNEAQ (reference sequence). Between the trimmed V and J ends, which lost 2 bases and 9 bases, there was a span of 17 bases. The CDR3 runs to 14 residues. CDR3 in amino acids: CASSLKGSATAQYF. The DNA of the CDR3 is TGTGCCAGCAGCTTAAAGGGTAGTGCGACAGCGCAGTACTTC.

Here the CDR3 DNA reads TGTGCCAGCAGCTTACCGGGACTCACAGATACGCAGTATTTT. Residues: CASSLPGLTDTQYF. The rearrangement joins TRBV5-4 to TRBJ2-3; TRBD2 might be the D (6 bases). The ends were cut back, 2 bases at V and 2 bases at J, with 9 bases in the middle. This CDR3 is built from 14 residues. Germline V gives CDR1 SGHNT, CDR2 YYREEE (reference sequence).

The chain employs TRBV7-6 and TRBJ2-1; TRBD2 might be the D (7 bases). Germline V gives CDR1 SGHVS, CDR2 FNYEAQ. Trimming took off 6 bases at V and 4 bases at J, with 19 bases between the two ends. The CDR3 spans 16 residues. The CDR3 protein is CASSLGGGGGYNEQFF. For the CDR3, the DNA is TGTGCCAGCAGTCTTGGTGGGGGCGGGGGTTACAATGAGCAGTTCTTC.

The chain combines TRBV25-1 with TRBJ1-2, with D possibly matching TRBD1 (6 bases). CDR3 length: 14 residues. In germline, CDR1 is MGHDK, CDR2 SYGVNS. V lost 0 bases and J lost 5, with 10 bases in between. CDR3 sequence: CASSEYKTGYGYTF. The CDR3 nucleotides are TGTGCCAGCAGTGAATATAAAACAGGGTATGGCTACACCTTC.

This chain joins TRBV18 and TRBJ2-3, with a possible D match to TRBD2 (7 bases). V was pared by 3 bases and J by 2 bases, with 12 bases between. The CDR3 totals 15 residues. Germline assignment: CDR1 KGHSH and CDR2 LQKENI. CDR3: CASSPRGGSTDTQYF. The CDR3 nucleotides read TGTGCCAGCTCACCTAGGGGGGGGTCCACAGATACGCAGTATTTT. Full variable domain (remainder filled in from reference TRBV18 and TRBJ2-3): NAGVMQNPRHLVRRRGQEARLRCSPMKGHSHVYWYRQLPEEGLKFMVYLQKENIIDESGMPKERFSAEFPKEGPSILRIQQVVRGDSAAYFCASSPRGGSTDTQYFGPGTRLTVL.

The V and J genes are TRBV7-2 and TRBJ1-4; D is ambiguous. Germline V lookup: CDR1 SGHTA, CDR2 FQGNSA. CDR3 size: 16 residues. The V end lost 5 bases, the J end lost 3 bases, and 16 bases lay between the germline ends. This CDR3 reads CASSPSSIRANEKLFF. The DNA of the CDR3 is TGTGCCAGCAGCCCATCCAGCATCCGGGCTAATGAAAAACTGTTTTTT.